The 9 T cell receptor beta chains below come from one sample, sequenced in a study of T cells in Graves' hyperthyroidism and ophthalmopathy. Amplified regions were TCR beta CDR3 sequences from RNA transcripts. A first-round RT-PCR of the TCR CDR3 used the HTBI primer set. TCRdb recomputed calls from the multiplex PCR reads with MiXCR, one row per CDR3 protein. This sample has approximately 600,000 distinct CDR3 sequences, with less than 25% found just once. Sequencing was carried out using blood. Every receptor here comes from a man younger than 45 with Graves' ophthalmopathy.

In this sample, this clonotype turned up many times. The chain employs TRBV28 and TRBJ2-7; 7 nucleotides agree with TRBD1. J was trimmed by 0 bases and V by 2 bases; bases with no gene match: 16. The CDR3 is made up of 19 amino acids. Germline V gene data show CDR1 as MDHEN and CDR2 as SYDVKM. CDR3 DNA: TGTGCCAGCAGTTTACATGGGTGGGTGGACAGGCCTCACTCCTACGAGCAGTACTTC. Its translation: CASSLHGWVDRPHSYEQYF.

The chain combines TRBV7-9 with TRBJ2-3, with a weak D call TRBD1 (6 bases). Trimming removed 1 base at V and 5 bases at J, with 7 bases between. CDR1 is SEHNR and CDR2 is FQNEAQ in the germline V gene (reference sequence). CDR3 length equals 13 residues. The CDR3 loop reads CASSLVQGDTQYF. CDR3 nucleotides: TGTGCCAGCAGCTTAGTACAGGGAGATACGCAGTATTTT. The entire variable domain, with the rest obtained from reference TRBV7-9 and TRBJ2-3, is as follows: DTGVSQNPRHKITKRGQNVTFRCDPISEHNRLYWYRQTLGQGPEFLTYFQNEAQLEKSRLLSDRFSAERPKGSFSTLEIQRTEQGDSAMYLCASSLVQGDTQYFGPGTRLTVL.

This clonotype was seen repeatedly, ten times or more. The gene calls are TRBV7-2 and TRBJ2-7, with 7 positions matching TRBD2. The germline V gene has CDR1 SGHTA and CDR2 FQGNSA. Trimming took 1 base from V and 6 from J; bases not matched to a gene: 6. The CDR3 length is 14 residues. The CDR3 DNA sequence: TGTGCCAGCAGCTTAGAAATGGCGGGAGTCGAGCAGTACTTC. Its protein product is CASSLEMAGVEQYF.

With respect to this clonotype: Mismatch with germline at one junction end may stem from a read error. CDR3 nucleotide sequence: TGTGCCGGCAGTTACTCGAAGGGGGTCGAGTATGGCTACACCTTC. Translation gives CAGSYSKGVEYGYTF. This chain links TRBV6-4 with TRBJ1-2; perhaps TRBD1 as D (6 bases). The CDR3 runs 15 residues. Germline V gene sequence: CDR1 MRHNA, CDR2 SNTAGT.

CDR3 sequence: CASSPPNLNSEQFF. The CDR3 coding sequence is TGTGCCAGCTCACCACCCAACCTCAACAGTGAGCAGTTCTTC. The V and J genes are TRBV18 and TRBJ2-1; D call uncertain. V lost 0 bases and J lost 9, with 12 bases in between. CDR1 is KGHSH and CDR2 is LQKENI in the germline V gene. There are 14 residues in the CDR3.

This clonotype was observed many times. The chain carries TRBV11-2 and TRBJ2-1; TRBD2 matches 15 bases. In germline, CDR1 is SGHAT, CDR2 FQNNGV. The CDR3 totals 17 residues. V trimming: 5 bases; J trimming: 10 bases; junction bases outside the gene matches: 12. The CDR3 DNA reads as TGTGCCAGCAGCCCCAGTGGACTAGCGGGAGGGAATTACGAGCAGTTCTTC. It yields the protein CASSPSGLAGGNYEQFF.

This sequence joins TRBV7-8 and TRBJ2-7, with a weak D call TRBD2 (5 bases). The germline V gene has CDR1 SGHVS and CDR2 FQNEAQ. The CDR3 covers 13 residues. V lost 5 bases and J lost 9, with 17 bases in between. The CDR3 reads CASSTREPTGQYF. CDR3 DNA: TGTGCCAGCAGCACCCGGGAACCCACGGGGCAGTACTTC. The full variable domain, in which reference TRBV7-8 and TRBJ2-7 provide the parts outside the CDR3, is GAGVSQSPRYKVAKRGQDVALRCDPISGHVSLFWYQQALGQGPEFLTYFQNEAQLDKSGLPSDRFFAERPEGSVSTLKIQRTQQEDSAVYLCASSTREPTGQYFGPGTRLTVT.

This clonotype has ten or more counts. This rearrangement joins TRBV28 to TRBJ1-2; no clear D gene. This CDR3 comprises 13 residues. Looked up from germline, CDR1 is MDHEN and CDR2 is SYDVKM. Trimming left V 2 bases short and J 6 bases short, with 10 bases between. The CDR3 is CASSLGQRNGYTF. The CDR3 bases are TGTGCCAGCAGTTTAGGGCAGAGGAATGGCTACACCTTC.

Comments on this clonotype: One junction end disagrees with the germline gene, perhaps due to a read error. The gene calls are TRBV10-3 and TRBJ1-5; D ambiguous. The V gene's germline CDR1 is ENHRY and CDR2 SYGVKD. CDR3 length: 15 amino acids. The CDR3 coding sequence is TGTGCCAGCAGTGCCGGACCGTATAGCAATCACCCCCAGCATTTT. It yields the protein CASSAGPYSNHPQHF.